A selection of T cell receptor beta chains follows, all from one sample in a study of blood T cell repertoires in COVID-19. Produced via immunoSEQ multiplex PCR; TCRdb's table is partial and in-frame only. The table shows a few hundred thousand clones, with around 88% occurring only once. The sequenced sample was peripheral blood. These receptors were collected from a woman between 50 and 59 years old with COVID-19, enrolled during active disease. Each CDR3 is given with its conserved first and last residue. D genes are given only for firm matches. Size values are once, few and many counts, or a class for expanded clones, and some rows have none.

D | J | V | size | DNA | CDR3
NA | TRBJ1-5 | TRBV5-8 | NA | TGTGCCAGCAGCTTGGGCCGGGGACTGGATCAGCCCCAGCATTTT | CASSLGRGLDQPQHF
TRBD2 | TRBJ2-1 | TRBV6-5 | NA | TGTGCCAGCATCATGACTAGCGGGGCTCCAAATGAGCAGTTCTTC | CASIMTSGAPNEQFF
NA | TRBJ1-1 | TRBV18 | once | TGTGCCAGCTCACCTACGACAGCAGCGAACACTGAAGCTTTCTTT | CASSPTTAANTEAFF
NA | TRBJ1-5 | TRBV7-6 | NA | TGTGCCAGCAGCTTAGGAGGGAACGGTCAGCCCCAGCATTTT | CASSLGGNGQPQHF
NA | TRBJ2-1 | TRBV7-3 | NA | TGTGCCAGCAGCTTACGGGACTCAGACAATGAGCAGTTCTTC | CASSLRDSDNEQFF
NA | TRBJ1-1 | TRBV4-1 | NA | TGCGCCAGCAGCCAAGATCGGGCGGGTTCGAACACTGAAGCTTTCTTT | CASSQDRAGSNTEAFF
TRBD1 | TRBJ1-1 | TRBV28 | NA | TGTGCCAGCAGTACGAAAGGACAGGGACCCATGGACACTGAAGCTTTCTTT | CASSTKGQGPMDTEAFF
NA | TRBJ1-1 | TRBV6-5 | NA | TGTGCCAGCAGTCTGACAGAGAACACTGAAGCTTTCTTT | CASSLTENTEAFF
TRBD2 | TRBJ2-5 | TRBV10-3 | NA | TGTGCCATCAGTGAGTCTAAGGAGCGGGGGGTCCGGGAGACCCAGTACTTC | CAISESKERGVRETQYF
TRBD1 | TRBJ1-6 | TRBV19 | NA | TGTGCCAGTAGCAGGGACAGTTATAATTCACCCCTCCACTTT | CASSRDSYNSPLHF
TRBD2 | TRBJ2-7 | TRBV19 | NA | TGTGCCAGTAGTACAGGGACTACAGGATACGAGCAGTACTTC | CASSTGTTGYEQYF
TRBD1 | TRBJ2-5 | TRBV7-3 | NA | TGTGCCAGCACCGAAAAGCCCCTGCTGGACAGGGTTGGAAAAGAGACCCAGTACTTC | CASTEKPLLDRVGKETQYF
NA | TRBJ2-7 | TRBV5-1 | NA | TGCGCCAGCAGCTTGGTCGGTGGCGAGCAGTACTTC | CASSLVGGEQYF
TRBD1 | TRBJ2-7 | TRBV4-2 | few | TGTGCCTCAAGTCCAGGGGGAACCTACGAGCAGTACTTC | CASSPGGTYEQYF
NA | TRBJ2-5 | TRBV5-5 | NA | TGTGCCAGCAGCTCCACGGGGGGCGGGGGAGAGACCCAGTACTTC | CASSSTGGGGETQYF
NA | TRBJ2-7 | TRBV5-5 | NA | TGTGCCAGCAGCTTTGCAGGGGAAAGGGGCTACGAGCAGTACTTC | CASSFAGERGYEQYF
NA | TRBJ1-1 | TRBV29-1 | NA | TGCAGCGTTGAAGATACATCGAACACTGAAGCTTTCTTT | CSVEDTSNTEAFF
NA | TRBJ1-4 | TRBV7-2 | NA | TGTGCCAGCAGCTCCGACGGGAGATCTAATGAAAAACTGTTTTTT | CASSSDGRSNEKLFF
NA | TRBJ2-5 | TRBV5-4 | few | TGTGCCAGCAGCCCCGGAGGCCTTCAAGAGACCCAGTACTTC | CASSPGGLQETQYF
NA | TRBJ2-2 | TRBV18 | NA | TGTGCCAGCTCACCGACGACGGGGGGCAATGGCGGGGAGCTGTTTTTT | CASSPTTGGNGGELFF
TRBD2 | TRBJ2-1 | TRBV19 | NA | TGTGCCAGTAGCAATCCGGGACTAGCGGGGAAAGAGCAGTTCTTC | CASSNPGLAGKEQFF
TRBD1 | TRBJ2-2 | TRBV4-1 | NA | TGCGCCAGCAGCCAAGCTCCCTGGCCGGGACAGGGGGCTTGGTTCACCGGGGAGCTGTTTTTT | CASSQAPWPGQGAWFTGELFF